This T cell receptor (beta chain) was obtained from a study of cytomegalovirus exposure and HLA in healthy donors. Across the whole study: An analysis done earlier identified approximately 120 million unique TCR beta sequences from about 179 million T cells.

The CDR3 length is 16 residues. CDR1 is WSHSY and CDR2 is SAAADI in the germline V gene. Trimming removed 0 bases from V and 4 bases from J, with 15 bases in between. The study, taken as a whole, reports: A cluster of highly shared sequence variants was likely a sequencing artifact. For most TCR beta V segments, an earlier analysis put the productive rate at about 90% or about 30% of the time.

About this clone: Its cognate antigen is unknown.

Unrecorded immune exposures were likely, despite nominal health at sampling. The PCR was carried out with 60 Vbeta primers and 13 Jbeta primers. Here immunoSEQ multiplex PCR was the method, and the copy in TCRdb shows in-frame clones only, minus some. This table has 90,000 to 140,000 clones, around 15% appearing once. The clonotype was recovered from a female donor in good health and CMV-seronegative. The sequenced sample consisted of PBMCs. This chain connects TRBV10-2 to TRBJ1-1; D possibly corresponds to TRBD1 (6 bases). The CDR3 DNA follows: TGCGCCAGCAGTGAGTCCGGACAGTGGCTGCGCACTGAAGCTTTCTTT. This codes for CASSESGQWLRTEAFF.